The TCR beta chain described here comes from a study of CD8+ T cells in alopecia areata. Study background: Treated patients received oral tofacitinib, 5 to 10 mg twice daily.

Peripheral blood and lesional scalp punch biopsies were taken from alopecia areata patients. cDNA prepared by RNA extraction and subsequent reverse transcription served as the template for sequencing. Measured with immunoSEQ multiplex PCR; TCRdb has only the in-frame clones, and not every one. The sample consists of under 300,000 clones, 67% of them appearing once. In germline, CDR1 is SGHRS, CDR2 YFSETQ. The CDR3 has 14 amino acids. V lost 2 bases, J lost 5 bases, and 5 bases stayed unmatched. The sequence was collected from a human donor with alopecia areata. This rearrangement joins TRBV5-1 to TRBJ2-5; 8 bases agree with TRBD2. The sample in question was CD4+ T cells sorted from blood, obtained at week 0. The CDR3 loop is CASSLRGGRETQYF. CDR3 sequence (DNA): TGCGCCAGCAGCTTACGGGGGGGCCGGGAGACCCAGTACTTC.